This T cell receptor beta chain originates from a study of blood T cell repertoires in COVID-19. Study-level information: From T cells, B-cell-depleted T cells, or PBMCs came the material, which was cDNA or gDNA.

Profiled with immunoSEQ multiplex PCR; TCRdb holds only in-frame clones, not every one. The repertoire includes roughly 200,000 clones, around 83% of them detected once, and under 8% sits in the top ten. Deletions cut 3 bases from V and 7 bases from J, with 10 bases between. This CDR3 comprises 14 residues. The germline CDR1 and CDR2 sequences are LGHDT and YNNKEL (reference sequence). Those who participated ranged in age from roughly 18 to 100 years and resided in some 24 US areas. The sequencing input was PBMCs or T cells enriched from blood (not recorded which). This chain uses TRBV3-1 (or the pseudogene TRBV3-2) with TRBJ1-6; D is perhaps TRBD1 (5 bases). The sequence derives from a man between 40 and 49 years old who had recovered from COVID-19. The CDR3 region is CASSHGGENSPLHF. CDR3 bases: TGTGCCAGCAGCCACGGGGGTGAGAATTCACCCCTCCACTTT.